Sequencing of this TCR beta chain was carried out in a study of glioma-infiltrating T cells after dendritic cell vaccination. CDR1 is SGDLS, CDR2 YYNGEE, per germline. J gave up 5 bases and V 3 bases, and 6 bases lay outside the gene matches. CDR3 length: 14 residues. Repertoires were generated with immunoSEQ multiplex PCR, while TCRdb's copy carries only in-frame clones and drops some. The top ten clones hold approximately 14% of a sample with 100,000 or so clones, around 84% of them seen once. This chain links TRBV9 with TRBJ2-3; TRBD2 matches 7 bases. This receptor was identified in a human donor with glioblastoma. The input for sequencing was blood, taken before dendritic cell vaccination. The CDR3 reads CASSALASGDTQYF. DNA for the CDR3: TGTGCCAGCAGCGCCTTGGCTAGCGGAGATACGCAGTATTTT.